This TCR beta chain appears in the sequencing data of a study of OX40 agonist ivuxolimab in advanced cancers. Study background: Checkpoint inhibitors had been given previously to approximately 40% of patients.

A remark on this clone: No antigen is known for it.

Study-wide findings and caveats: CD8+ T cells were the subset that, on average, had more expanded clones than CD4+. Researchers did not determine the expanded peripheral T cells' antigen specificity.

The CDR3 is 15 amino acids. V lost 4 bases, J lost 1 base, and 14 bases lay in between. Germline loops: CDR1 KGHSH, CDR2 LQKENI. The method was immunoSEQ multiplex PCR; TCRdb's version includes in-frame clones alone and lacks a portion of them. This table holds around 86,000 clones, 89% found once. The sequence came from an adult with an advanced solid tumor such as melanoma, head and neck, liver or kidney cancer. The chain is built from TRBV18 and TRBJ2-7; no clear D gene. This sample comprised CD4+ or CD8+ T cells sorted from blood, obtained in a trial of the OX40 agonist ivuxolimab. The chain's CDR3 is CASSQRLMGSYEQYF. The CDR3 region has the DNA TGTGCCAGCTCACAGCGTCTGATGGGGTCCTACGAGCAGTACTTC.